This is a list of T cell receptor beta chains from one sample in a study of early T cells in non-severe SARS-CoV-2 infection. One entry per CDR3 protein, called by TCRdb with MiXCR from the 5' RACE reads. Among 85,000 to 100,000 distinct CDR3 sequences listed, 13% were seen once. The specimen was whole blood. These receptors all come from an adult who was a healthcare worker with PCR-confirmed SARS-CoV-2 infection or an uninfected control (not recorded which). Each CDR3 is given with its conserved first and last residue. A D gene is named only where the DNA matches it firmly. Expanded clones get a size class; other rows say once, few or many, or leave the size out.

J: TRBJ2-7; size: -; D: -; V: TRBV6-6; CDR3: CASRQQGYEQYF; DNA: TGTGCCAGCAGGCAACAGGGCTACGAGCAGTACTTC
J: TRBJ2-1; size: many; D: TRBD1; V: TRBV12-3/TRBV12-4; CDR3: CASRTGGRLNEQFF; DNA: TGTGCCAGCAGAACAGGGGGCCGGCTCAATGAGCAGTTCTTC
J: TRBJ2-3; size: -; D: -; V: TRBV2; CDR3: CASSQIGNTQYF; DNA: TGTGCCAGCAGCCAGATCGGGAATACGCAGTATTTT
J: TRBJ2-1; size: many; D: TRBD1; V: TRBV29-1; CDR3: CSVVGTGPYNEQFF; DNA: TGCAGCGTTGTTGGGACAGGGCCCTACAATGAGCAGTTCTTC
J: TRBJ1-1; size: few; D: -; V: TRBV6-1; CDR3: CASSRGEAFF; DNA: TGTGCCAGCAGTAGGGGGGAAGCTTTCTTT
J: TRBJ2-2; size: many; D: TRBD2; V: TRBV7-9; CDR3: CASRSTAAGVPTGELFF; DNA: TGTGCCAGCAGATCCACCGCAGCGGGGGTCCCAACCGGGGAGCTGTTTTTT
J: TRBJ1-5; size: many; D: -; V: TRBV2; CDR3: CASSGQSYQPQHF; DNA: TGTGCCAGCAGTGGACAGTCGTATCAGCCCCAGCATTTT
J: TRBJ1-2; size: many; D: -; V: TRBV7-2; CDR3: CASSFGADYGYTF; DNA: TGTGCCAGCAGCTTTGGGGCAGACTATGGCTACACCTTC
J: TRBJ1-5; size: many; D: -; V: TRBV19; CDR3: CASTPRGGRSNQPQHF; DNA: TGTGCCAGTACCCCAAGGGGAGGTAGGAGCAATCAGCCCCAGCATTTT
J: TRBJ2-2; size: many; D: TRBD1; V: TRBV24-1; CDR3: CATSDDGTANTGELFF; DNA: TGTGCCACCAGTGATGACGGGACAGCGAACACCGGGGAGCTGTTTTTT
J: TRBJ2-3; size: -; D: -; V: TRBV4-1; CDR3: CASSRANTDTQYF; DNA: TGCGCCAGCAGCCGAGCGAACACAGATACGCAGTATTTT
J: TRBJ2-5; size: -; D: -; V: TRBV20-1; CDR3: CSVSRGTVQETQYF; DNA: TGCAGTGTTAGTAGGGGGACCGTCCAAGAGACCCAGTACTTC
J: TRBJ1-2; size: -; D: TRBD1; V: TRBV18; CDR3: CASSPQQYGQDSGYTF; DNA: TGTGCCAGCTCACCACAACAATACGGACAGGACTCTGGCTACACCTTC
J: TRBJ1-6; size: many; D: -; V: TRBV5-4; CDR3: CASSRDFLNSPLHF; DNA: TGTGCCAGCAGCCGGGATTTTCTGAATTCACCCCTCCACTTT
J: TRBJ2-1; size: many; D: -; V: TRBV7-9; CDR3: CASSLSGLRQFF; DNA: TGTGCCAGCAGCTTATCCGGACTGAGGCAGTTCTTC
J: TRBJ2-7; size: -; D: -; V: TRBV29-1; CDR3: CSGRGTRDYEQYF; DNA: TGCAGCGGCCGGGGCACAAGGGACTACGAGCAGTACTTC
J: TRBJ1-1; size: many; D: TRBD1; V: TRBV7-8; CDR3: CASSLGDRTTEAFF; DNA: TGTGCCAGCAGCCTGGGGGACAGAACCACTGAAGCTTTCTTT
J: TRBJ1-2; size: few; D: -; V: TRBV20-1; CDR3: CSAVENRAPVSGNGYTF; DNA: TGCAGTGCCGTAGAAAACAGGGCCCCTGTGAGCGGGAATGGCTACACCTTC